This TCR beta chain was recovered during a study of T cells in Graves' hyperthyroidism and ophthalmopathy. Background on the study: Peripheral blood collection took place at initial diagnosis, before any treatment.

This clonotype has at least ten counts. The antigen is undetermined. Study-wide results and caveats: Most clonotypes expanded in the thyroid (above 0.001) were also present in blood.

Authors of the study amplified TCR beta CDR3 regions from RNA transcripts. The primer set for the first-round RT-PCR of the TCR CDR3 was HTBI. Via MiXCR, TCRdb re-called the multiplex PCR reads, giving one row per CDR3 protein. The repertoire holds some 760,000 distinct CDR3 sequences, with less than 15% as singletons. Sequencing used blood. The receptor comes from a woman under 30 with Graves' hyperthyroidism.

This CDR3 reads CASTEWASGNNEQFF. CDR3 DNA: TGTGCCAGCACCGAATGGGCTAGCGGAAACAATGAGCAGTTCTTC. The chain couples TRBV6-2 or TRBV6-3 to TRBJ2-1; 7 nucleotides agree with TRBD2. CDR1 is MNHEY, CDR2 SVGEGT, per germline. This CDR3 spans 15 amino acids. After removal of 7 bases from V and 5 bases from J, the junction contained 11 bases not matched to a gene.